The T cell receptor (beta chain) under discussion was sequenced for a study of CD8+ T cells in alopecia areata. The CDR3 covers 14 residues. Per germline, CDR1 SNHLY and CDR2 FYNNEI. Trimming left V 8 bases short and J 2 bases short, with 16 bases between. Treatment here: oral pan-JAK inhibitor, 5-10 mg twice daily. Once RNA had been extracted, it was reverse transcribed into cDNA to act as the sequencing template. TCRdb's table, derived via immunoSEQ multiplex PCR, lists solely in-frame clones and lacks some. The sample carries roughly 190,000 clones, 50% to 70% recorded once. There are a few counts of this clone.

Sequenced material: CD4+ T cells sorted from blood, taken around week 50, from a patient treated with tofacitinib. The chain uses TRBV2 and TRBJ2-7, with D unclear. The receptor was derived from a human donor with alopecia areata. CDR3 region: CASYTGPSPYEQYF. DNA for the CDR3: TGTGCCAGCTATACCGGGCCATCCCCCTACGAGCAGTACTTC.